One sample yielded the 7 T cell receptor beta chains listed below, sequenced in a study of cytomegalovirus exposure and HLA in healthy donors. The PCR contained 60 Vbeta and 13 Jbeta primers. The assay was immunoSEQ multiplex PCR, and TCRdb's table has in-frame clones only and misses some. Here the sample spans about 160,000 clones, 60% to 85% being singletons. The sample was PBMCs. The receptor set was obtained from a woman aged 25 to 39 in good health and CMV-seronegative.

The CDR3 bases are TGTGCCAGTTCCTTAGATTCGGGACAGAAAAACATTCAGTACTTC. Translation: CASSLDSGQKNIQYF. The chain is built from TRBV28 and TRBJ2-4, with 7 positions matching TRBD1. The CDR3 runs to 15 residues. The V gene end was trimmed by 9 bases and the J gene end by 4 bases; junction bases not matched to a gene: 12. In germline, CDR1 is MDHEN, CDR2 SYDVKM.

The rearrangement joins TRBV18 to TRBJ1-4; D is ambiguous. Germline CDR1 is KGHSH and CDR2 is LQKENI. The V end lost 6 bases, the J end lost 4 bases, and 15 bases lay between the germline ends. This CDR3 is built from 15 residues. Here the CDR3 DNA reads TGTGCCAGCTCCCACCCGGGGTCGGGTAATGAAAAACTGTTTTTT. Translated, it gives CASSHPGSGNEKLFF. Together with reference TRBV18 and TRBJ1-4, the CDR3 gives the full variable domain: NAGVMQNPRHLVRRRGQEARLRCSPMKGHSHVYWYRQLPEEGLKFMVYLQKENIIDESGMPKERFSAEFPKEGPSILRIQQVVRGDSAAYFCASSHPGSGNEKLFFGSGTQLSVL.

The J gene is TRBJ1-5, the V gene TRBV7-2, with 7 bases that match TRBD1. The junction had 10 bases not matched to a gene; V was cut back by 5 bases and J by 6 bases. Germline V lookup: CDR1 SGHTA, CDR2 FQGNSA. This CDR3 comprises 15 residues. The CDR3 sequence: CASSPDRVRAQPQHF. The CDR3 nucleotides are TGTGCCAGCAGCCCCGACAGGGTACGCGCTCAGCCCCAGCATTTT. The full variable domain, rest sourced from reference TRBV7-2 and TRBJ1-5, is GAGVSQSPSNKVTEKGKDVELRCDPISGHTALYWYRQSLGQGLEFLIYFQGNSAPDKSGLPSDRFSAERTGGSVSTLTIQRTQQEDSAVYLCASSPDRVRAQPQHFGDGTRLSIL.

V is TRBV30 and J is TRBJ1-5; TRBD1 aligns across 8 bases. The CDR3 runs to 17 residues. Germline CDR1 reads GTSNPN; CDR2 reads SVGIG (reference sequence). Trimming took 3 bases from V and 1 from J; bases not matched to a gene: 11. The CDR3 loop reads CAWSPDRGSSSNQPQHF. CDR3 nucleotide sequence: TGTGCCTGGAGCCCCGACAGGGGCTCTTCGAGCAATCAGCCCCAGCATTTT.

This rearrangement joins TRBV5-1 to TRBJ2-5; 7 nucleotides align to TRBD2. This CDR3 contains 12 residues. J gave up 5 bases and V 5 bases, and 3 bases lay outside the gene matches. Germline lookup yields CDR1 SGHRS and CDR2 YFSETQ. CDR3 nucleotide sequence: TGCGCCAGCAGAGGGAGGGAGGAGACCCAGTACTTC. It encodes CASRGREETQYF.

The CDR3 region is CAWSFPGQTPGVQFF. The CDR3 bases are TGTGCCTGGAGTTTTCCCGGACAGACCCCCGGTGTGCAGTTCTTC. The V gene is TRBV30, the J gene TRBJ2-1; possibly TRBD1 for D (6 bases). The CDR3 sequence is 15 residues long. The germline CDR1 and CDR2 sequences are GTSNPN and SVGIG (reference sequence). The V end was cut by 2 bases, the J end by 12 bases, with 23 bases between.

The V and J genes are TRBV27 and TRBJ1-4; D is perhaps TRBD1 (5 bases). Per germline, CDR1 MNHEY and CDR2 SMNVEV (reference sequence). V was clipped by 5 bases and J by 7 bases, with 17 bases between them. This CDR3 comprises 15 residues. The CDR3 region is CASSPRWGDSEKLFF. The CDR3 DNA sequence: TGTGCCAGCAGTCCTCGTTGGGGCGACAGTGAAAAACTGTTTTTT.